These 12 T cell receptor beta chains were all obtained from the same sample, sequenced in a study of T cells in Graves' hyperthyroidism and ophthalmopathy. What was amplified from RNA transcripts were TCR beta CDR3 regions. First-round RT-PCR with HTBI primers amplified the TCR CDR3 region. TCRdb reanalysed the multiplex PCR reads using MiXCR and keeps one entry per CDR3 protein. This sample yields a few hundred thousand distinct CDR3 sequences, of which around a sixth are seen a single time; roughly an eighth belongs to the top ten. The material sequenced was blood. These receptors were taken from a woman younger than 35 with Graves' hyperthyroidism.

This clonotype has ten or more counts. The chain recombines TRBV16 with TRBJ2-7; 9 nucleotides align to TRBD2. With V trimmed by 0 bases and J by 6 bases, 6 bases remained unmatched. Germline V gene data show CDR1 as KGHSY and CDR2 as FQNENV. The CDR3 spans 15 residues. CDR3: CASSQSSSGTGEQYF. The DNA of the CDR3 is TGTGCCAGCAGCCAATCATCTAGCGGGACGGGCGAGCAGTACTTC.

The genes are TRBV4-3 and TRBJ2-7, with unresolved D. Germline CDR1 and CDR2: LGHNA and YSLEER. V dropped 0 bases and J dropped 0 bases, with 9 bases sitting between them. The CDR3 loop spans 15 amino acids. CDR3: CASSQDVQVSYEQYF. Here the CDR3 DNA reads TGCGCCAGCAGCCAAGATGTTCAGGTCTCCTACGAGCAGTACTTC.

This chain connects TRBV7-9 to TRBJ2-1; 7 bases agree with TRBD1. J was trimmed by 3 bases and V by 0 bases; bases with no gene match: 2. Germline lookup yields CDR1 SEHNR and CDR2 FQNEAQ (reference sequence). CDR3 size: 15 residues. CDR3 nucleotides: TGTGCCAGCAGCTTAGCGGGACAGTTCTACAATGAGCAGTTCTTC. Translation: CASSLAGQFYNEQFF.

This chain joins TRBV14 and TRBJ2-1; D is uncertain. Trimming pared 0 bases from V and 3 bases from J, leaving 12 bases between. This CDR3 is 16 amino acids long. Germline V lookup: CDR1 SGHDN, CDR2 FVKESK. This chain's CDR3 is CASSQDLGSLYNEQFF. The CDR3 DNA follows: TGTGCCAGCAGCCAAGATCTGGGTTCCCTCTACAATGAGCAGTTCTTC. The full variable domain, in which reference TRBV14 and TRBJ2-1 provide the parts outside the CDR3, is EAGVTQFPSHSVIEKGQTVTLRCDPISGHDNLYWYRRVMGKEIKFLLHFVKESKQDESGMPNNRFLAERTGGTYSTLKVQPAELEDSGVYFCASSQDLGSLYNEQFFGPGTRLTVL.

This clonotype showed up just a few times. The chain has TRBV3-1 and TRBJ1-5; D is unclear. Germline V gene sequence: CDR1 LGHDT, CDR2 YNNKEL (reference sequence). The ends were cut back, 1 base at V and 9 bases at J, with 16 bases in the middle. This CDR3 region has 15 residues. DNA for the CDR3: TGTGCCAGCAGCCAAGGGGTAGTGGGCGCTGGGCCCCAGCATTTT. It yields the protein CASSQGVVGAGPQHF.

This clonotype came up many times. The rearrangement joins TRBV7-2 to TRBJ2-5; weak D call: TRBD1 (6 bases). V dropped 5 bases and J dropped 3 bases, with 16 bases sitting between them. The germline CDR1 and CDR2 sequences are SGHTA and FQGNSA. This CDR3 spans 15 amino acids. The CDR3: CASSTRTVLKETQYF. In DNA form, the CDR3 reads TGTGCCAGCAGCACCCGGACAGTCCTCAAAGAGACCCAGTACTTC. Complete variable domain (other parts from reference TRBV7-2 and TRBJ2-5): GAGVSQSPSNKVTEKGKDVELRCDPISGHTALYWYRQSLGQGLEFLIYFQGNSAPDKSGLPSDRFSAERTGGSVSTLTIQRTQQEDSAVYLCASSTRTVLKETQYFGPGTRLLVL.

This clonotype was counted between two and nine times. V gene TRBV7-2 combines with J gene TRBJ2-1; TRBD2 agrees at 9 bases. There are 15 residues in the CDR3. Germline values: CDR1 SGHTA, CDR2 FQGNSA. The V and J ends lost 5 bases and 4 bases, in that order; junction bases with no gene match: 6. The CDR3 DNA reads TGTGCCAGCAGCCAAGCGGGGGGCGGGTACAATGAGCAGTTCTTC. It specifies CASSQAGGGYNEQFF.

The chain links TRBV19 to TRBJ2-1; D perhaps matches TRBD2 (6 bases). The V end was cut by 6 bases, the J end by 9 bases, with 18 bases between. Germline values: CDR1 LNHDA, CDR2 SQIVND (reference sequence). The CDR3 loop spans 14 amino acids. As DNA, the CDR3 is TGTGCCAGTAGGGGACTCGGGTGGGGCCGTGAGCAGTTCTTC. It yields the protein CASRGLGWGREQFF.

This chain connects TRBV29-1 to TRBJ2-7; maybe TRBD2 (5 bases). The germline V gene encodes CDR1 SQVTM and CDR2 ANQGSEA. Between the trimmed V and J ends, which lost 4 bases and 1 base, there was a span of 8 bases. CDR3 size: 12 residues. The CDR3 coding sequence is TGCAGCGTTGCACGGGGTTCCTACGAGCAGTACTTC. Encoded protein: CSVARGSYEQYF.

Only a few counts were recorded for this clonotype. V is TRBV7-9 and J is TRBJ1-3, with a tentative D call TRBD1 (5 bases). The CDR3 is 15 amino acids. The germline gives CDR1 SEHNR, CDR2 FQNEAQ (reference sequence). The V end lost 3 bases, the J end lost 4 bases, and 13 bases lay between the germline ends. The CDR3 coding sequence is TGTGCCAGCAGCTTTGATCAGGGCTTCGGAAACACCATATATTTT. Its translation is CASSFDQGFGNTIYF.

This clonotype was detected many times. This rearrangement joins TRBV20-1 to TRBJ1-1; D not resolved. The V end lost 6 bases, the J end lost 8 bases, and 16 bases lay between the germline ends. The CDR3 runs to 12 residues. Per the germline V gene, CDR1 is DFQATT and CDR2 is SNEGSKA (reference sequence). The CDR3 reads CSAVRAWNEAFF. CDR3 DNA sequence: TGCAGTGCCGTGAGGGCGTGGAACGAAGCTTTCTTT.

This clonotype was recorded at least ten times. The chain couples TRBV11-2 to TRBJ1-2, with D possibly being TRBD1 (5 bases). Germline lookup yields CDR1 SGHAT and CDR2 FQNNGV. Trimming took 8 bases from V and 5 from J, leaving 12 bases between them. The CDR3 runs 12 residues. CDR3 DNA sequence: TGTGCCAGCGGGCGCAGGGCTTATGGCTACACCTTC. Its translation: CASGRRAYGYTF.